This TCR beta chain was obtained from a study of early T cells in non-severe SARS-CoV-2 infection. Background on the study: The chains were unpaired, and the sequenced material was bulk RNA from unsorted whole blood. Findings of the study overall: Matching with VDJdb favored anti-spike CD8 responses (missing private and CD4 specificities).

About this clonotype itself: Antigen unknown.

Unique molecular identifiers tagged individual cDNA molecules. TCRdb redid the calling of the 5' RACE reads with MiXCR, one entry per CDR3 protein. The sample consists of 80,000 to 100,000 distinct CDR3 sequences, more than 9.5% of them appearing once. Sample: whole blood, taken at baseline. This sequence was found in an adult who was a healthcare worker with PCR-confirmed SARS-CoV-2 infection or an uninfected control (not recorded which).

CDR3 coding DNA: TGTGCCAGCAGCGGAAGGACAGGGCCACCCCTCCACTTT. Protein product: CASSGRTGPPLHF. The chain is built from TRBV9 and TRBJ1-6; 8 positions match TRBD1. J lost 11 bases, V lost 3 bases, and 4 bases had no gene match. Germline lookup yields CDR1 SGDLS and CDR2 YYNGEE. The CDR3 consists of 13 residues.